Listed below are T cell receptor beta chains from one sample, sequenced in a study of blood T cell repertoires in COVID-19. Clones were sequenced by immunoSEQ multiplex PCR, and TCRdb holds only the in-frame ones, with some missing. Of about 440,000 clones in the sample, about 90% were seen once. Sequencing was performed on PBMCs or T cells enriched from blood (not recorded which). Every receptor here comes from a woman under 30 with acute COVID-19. Each CDR3 is given without its conserved first and last residue. Fields, in order: CDR3 protein, V gene, J gene.

cdr3_aa: ASVVQNYRGEKLF; v_call: TRBV6-5; j_call: TRBJ1-4
cdr3_aa: AWSPPDGLGEKLF; v_call: TRBV30; j_call: TRBJ1-4
cdr3_aa: ASSAVGTGDTDTQY; v_call: TRBV25-1; j_call: TRBJ2-3
cdr3_aa: ASSFGQGATEAF; v_call: TRBV6-5; j_call: TRBJ1-1
cdr3_aa: ASSPSGSGGTQY; v_call: TRBV9; j_call: TRBJ2-3
cdr3_aa: ASSLGDTLYEQY; v_call: TRBV11-1; j_call: TRBJ2-7
cdr3_aa: ASSGGHRPEAF; v_call: TRBV7-2; j_call: TRBJ1-1
cdr3_aa: ASSLLTGLSYEQY; v_call: TRBV13; j_call: TRBJ2-7
cdr3_aa: ATMTVNYGYT; v_call: TRBV28; j_call: TRBJ1-2
cdr3_aa: ASSFLAGGQETQY; v_call: TRBV6-5; j_call: TRBJ2-5